This passage covers 14 T cell receptor beta chains from one sample sequenced in a study of cytomegalovirus exposure and HLA in healthy donors. A multiplex PCR was run with 60 Vbeta primers and 13 Jbeta primers. Assay: immunoSEQ multiplex PCR; the TCRdb copy retains only in-frame clones and omits some. The sample includes 96,000 or so clones, about four fifths of them seen just once. The specimen sequenced was PBMCs. These receptors were taken from a female donor in good health and CMV-seropositive.

The chain employs TRBV28 and TRBJ1-6; possible D gene TRBD1, 6 bases. Between the trimmed V and J ends, which lost 8 bases and 4 bases, there was a span of 15 bases. This CDR3 spans 15 amino acids. The germline gives CDR1 MDHEN, CDR2 SYDVKM. The CDR3 sequence: CASVWGGGYNSPLHF. DNA of the CDR3: TGTGCCAGCGTATGGGGAGGGGGTTATAATTCACCCCTCCACTTT. Looking up the rest from reference TRBV28 and TRBJ1-6 gives the full variable domain: DVKVTQSSRYLVKRTGEKVFLECVQDMDHENMFWYRQDPGLGLRLIYFSYDVKMKEKGDIPEGYSVSREKKERFSLILESASTNQTSMYLCASVWGGGYNSPLHFGNGTRLTVT.

The J gene is TRBJ2-3, the V gene TRBV6-1, with D possibly being TRBD2 (6 bases). The CDR3 covers 15 residues. The germline V and J ends were trimmed by 6 bases and 2 bases, with 15 bases remaining between them. Per the germline V gene, CDR1 is MNHNS and CDR2 is SASEGT. The CDR3 is CASSPTSFITDTQYF. The CDR3 DNA sequence: TGTGCCAGCAGCCCGACTAGTTTTATCACAGATACGCAGTATTTT.

The CDR3 region is CASSQERQGVLETQYF. The CDR3, as DNA: TGCGCCAGCAGCCAAGAAAGGCAGGGCGTTTTAGAGACCCAGTACTTC. The rearrangement joins TRBV4-3 to TRBJ2-5; maybe TRBD1 (5 bases). Germline CDR1 reads LGHNA; CDR2 reads YSLEER. Trimming pared 0 bases from V and 4 bases from J, leaving 15 bases between. This CDR3 comprises 16 residues.

V gene TRBV12-5 combines with J gene TRBJ1-2, with D maybe TRBD1 (6 bases). CDR1 and CDR2 (germline): LGHNT, FRNRAP. The V and J ends lost 3 bases and 6 bases respectively, with 14 bases between them. This CDR3 has 14 residues. CDR3 sequence (DNA): TGTGCTAGTGGTTTCACAGGGCGGCCTGATGGCTACACCTTC. As protein: CASGFTGRPDGYTF. Supplemented by reference TRBV12-5 and TRBJ1-2, the full variable domain reads DARVTQTPRHKVTEMGQEVTMRCQPILGHNTVFWYRQTMMQGLELLAYFRNRAPLDDSGMPKDRFSAEMPDATLATLKIQPSEPRDSAVYFCASGFTGRPDGYTFGSGTRLTVV.

V usage is TRBV28 and J usage is TRBJ2-5; 10 bases agree with TRBD2. The V segment lost 6 bases and the J segment 5 bases; nucleotides outside the gene matches: 12. The CDR3 has 16 amino acids. Germline CDR1 reads MDHEN; CDR2 reads SYDVKM. This CDR3 reads CASRERAGGPVETQYF. CDR3 DNA: TGTGCCAGCAGGGAAAGAGCGGGGGGGCCTGTGGAGACCCAGTACTTC.

The gene calls are TRBV6-1 and TRBJ1-4, with D possibly TRBD1 on 6 matching bases. V lost 8 bases to trimming and J lost 3 bases, with 13 bases between them. This CDR3 contains 14 residues. Germline CDR1 reads MNHNS; CDR2 reads SASEGT. CDR3 bases: TGTGCCAGCTGGGGAGGGGGGGCTAATGAAAAACTGTTTTTT. Translation gives CASWGGGANEKLFF.

This chain connects TRBV6-5 to TRBJ1-1; TRBD1 is a possible D gene (5 bases). Deletions cut 1 base from V and 0 bases from J, with 9 bases between. The CDR3 runs to 15 residues. Germline V gene data show CDR1 as MNHEY and CDR2 as SVGAGI. The CDR3 here is CASSYWGSLNTEAFF. The CDR3 nucleotides read TGTGCCAGCAGTTACTGGGGCAGTCTGAACACTGAAGCTTTCTTT.

This chain connects TRBV6-5 to TRBJ2-7; maybe TRBD1 (5 bases). The CDR3 is 12 amino acids. Germline-derived CDR1 and CDR2 are MNHEY and SVGAGI. The V gene lost 7 bases and the J gene lost 4 bases, with 11 bases spanning the gap. The CDR3 reads CASTDRGYEQYF. In nucleotides, the CDR3 is TGTGCCAGCACTGATAGGGGATACGAGCAGTACTTC.

The chain combines TRBV20-1 with TRBJ2-5, with a weak D call TRBD1 (6 bases). The CDR3 has 11 residues. CDR1 DFQATT and CDR2 SNEGSKA come from the germline V gene (reference sequence). The CDR3 reads CGGHGQETQYF. In DNA form, the CDR3 reads TGCGGGGGACATGGCCAAGAGACCCAGTACTTC.

The V call is TRBV19, the J call TRBJ2-1; maybe TRBD2 (6 bases). V lost 4 bases and J 4 bases, leaving 11 bases between the germline ends. CDR1 is LNHDA, CDR2 SQIVND, per germline (reference sequence). This CDR3 comprises 14 residues. The CDR3 is CASSTGSRYNEQFF. The DNA for the CDR3 is TGTGCCAGTAGTACCGGGAGTCGATACAATGAGCAGTTCTTC.

The V gene is TRBV7-6, the J gene TRBJ2-1; TRBD2 might be the D (6 bases). Germline V lookup: CDR1 SGHVS, CDR2 FNYEAQ. V lost 4 bases and J lost 6, with 16 bases in between. The CDR3 totals 15 residues. The CDR3 DNA is TGTGCCAGCAGCTCCACTTCCGGGACTTTCAATGAGCAGTTCTTC. As protein: CASSSTSGTFNEQFF. Complete variable domain (other parts from reference TRBV7-6 and TRBJ2-1): GAGVSQSPRYKVTKRGQDVALRCDPISGHVSLYWYRQALGQGPEFLTYFNYEAQQDKSGLPNDRFSAERPEGSISTLTIQRTEQRDSAMYRCASSSTSGTFNEQFFGPGTRLTVL.

This sequence joins TRBV5-1 and TRBJ2-7; TRBD1 might be the D (5 bases). CDR3 length: 14 amino acids. The germline V gene encodes CDR1 SGHRS and CDR2 YFSETQ. The V end lost 3 bases, the J end lost 2 bases, and 12 bases lay between the germline ends. The CDR3 reads CASSYQGVAYEQYF. For the CDR3, the DNA is TGCGCCAGCAGCTATCAGGGTGTCGCCTACGAGCAGTACTTC.

This sequence joins TRBV5-1 and TRBJ2-1; maybe TRBD2 (5 bases). Germline CDR1 is SGHRS and CDR2 is YFSETQ. The CDR3 length is 14 residues. Trimming took 5 bases from V and 3 from J, leaving 12 bases between them. The CDR3: CASRAAALYNEQFF. In DNA form, the CDR3 reads TGCGCCAGCAGGGCAGCGGCCCTCTACAATGAGCAGTTCTTC.

The gene calls are TRBV7-2 and TRBJ2-3; the match to TRBD1 covers 7 bases. Germline CDR1 and CDR2: SGHTA and FQGNSA. V lost 4 bases and J lost 0; bases outside the gene matches: 7. The CDR3 length is 16 residues. CDR3 region: CASSWATGASTDTQYF. CDR3 bases: TGTGCCAGCAGCTGGGCAACAGGGGCAAGCACAGATACGCAGTATTTT.